The 23 T cell receptor beta chains below were found in one sample sequenced in a study of T cells after yellow fever vaccination. From the 5' RACE reads, TCRdb called clonotypes with MiXCR, one entry per CDR3 protein. The sample yields hundreds of thousands of distinct CDR3 sequences, about 12% seen once. Sequencing used PBMCs, obtained on the day of the yellow fever booster vaccination. These receptors originate from a man aged 25-40 years who received the YFV17D yellow fever vaccine.

The table lists this clonotype with many counts. V gene TRBV5-1 combines with J gene TRBJ1-4, with TRBD1 matching over 8 bases. Germline CDR1 SGHRS, CDR2 YFSETQ. V lost 3 bases, J lost 0 bases, and 10 bases stayed unmatched. The CDR3 is 18 amino acids. The CDR3 DNA follows: TGCGCCAGCAGCTCGGGCTATGGACAGGGAGCAACTAATGAAAAACTGTTTTTT. This gives the protein CASSSGYGQGATNEKLFF.

The sample holds a few counts of this clonotype. J is TRBJ2-2 and V is TRBV12-3 or TRBV12-4; D unresolved. V was clipped by 7 bases and J by 5 bases, with 11 bases between them. This CDR3 has 13 residues. The CDR3 nucleotides are TGTGCCAGCACCCCGGACCGAACCGGGGAGCTGTTTTTT. It codes for CASTPDRTGELFF.

V gene TRBV6-5 combines with J gene TRBJ2-3, with a possible D match to TRBD2 (6 bases). There are 15 residues in the CDR3. Trimming shortened V by 3 bases and J by 0 bases, and 10 bases separated the two germline ends. CDR1 and CDR2 (germline): MNHEY, SVGAGI. DNA for the CDR3: TGTGCCAGCAGTTATACGGGAGCTAGCACAGATACGCAGTATTTT. This codes for CASSYTGASTDTQYF.

This clonotype was seen more than once but under ten times. This chain connects TRBV5-1 to TRBJ2-7, with TRBD1 matching 12 bases. The V and J ends lost 4 bases and 6 bases, in that order; junction bases with no gene match: 5. The CDR3 length is 14 residues. Germline lookup yields CDR1 SGHRS and CDR2 YFSETQ. The CDR3 sequence: CASSKGQGALEQYF. CDR3 nucleotides: TGCGCCAGCAGCAAGGGACAGGGGGCCCTCGAGCAGTACTTC.

The chain combines TRBV18 with TRBJ1-1; TRBD1 agrees at 7 bases. CDR1 and CDR2 from the germline V gene are KGHSH and LQKENI. The CDR3 length is 15 residues. V lost 1 base and J lost 6; bases outside the gene matches: 8. CDR3 amino acids: CASSPRARGGAEAFF. In DNA, the CDR3 is TGTGCCAGCTCACCACGGGCCAGGGGGGGTGCTGAAGCTTTCTTT.

V usage is TRBV6-1 and J usage is TRBJ2-7; possibly TRBD1 or TRBD2 for D (6 bases each). The CDR3 consists of 14 residues. V lost 5 bases, J lost 6 bases, and 17 bases lay in between. Germline values: CDR1 MNHNS, CDR2 SASEGT. CDR3 sequence reads: CASSPRGGKREQYF. As DNA, the CDR3 is TGTGCCAGCAGTCCCAGGGGAGGAAAGCGCGAGCAGTACTTC.

V usage is TRBV5-1 and J usage is TRBJ2-6; no firm D call. Germline assignment: CDR1 SGHRS and CDR2 YFSETQ. V was trimmed by 0 bases and J by 0 bases, leaving 7 bases between them. This CDR3 has 16 residues. The CDR3 coding sequence is TGCGCCAGCAGCTTGGCCCAGAGCTCTGGGGCCAACGTCCTGACTTTC. Translation gives CASSLAQSSGANVLTF.

The chain employs TRBV5-5 and TRBJ2-1; 10 nucleotides line up with TRBD2. The ends lost 6 bases at V and 2 bases at J; junction bases unmatched: 5. The CDR3 extends over 15 amino acids. Germline V lookup: CDR1 SGHKS, CDR2 YYEKEE (reference sequence). The CDR3: CASNEGLAPYNEQFF. The CDR3 coding sequence is TGTGCCAGCAACGAGGGACTAGCGCCCTACAATGAGCAGTTCTTC.

This clonotype was counted between two and nine times. The chain combines TRBV5-6 with TRBJ2-7, with no clear D. The CDR3 totals 14 residues. V was pared by 3 bases and J by 1 base, with 11 bases between. Germline-derived CDR1 and CDR2 are SGHDT and YYEEEE. The CDR3 DNA follows: TGTGCCAGCAGCTCCCGGCGGTGGTCCTACGAGCAGTACTTC. This sequence encodes CASSSRRWSYEQYF.

In this sample, this clonotype turned up a few times. The chain carries TRBV27 and TRBJ1-5, with no clear D. This CDR3 is 17 amino acids long. V was cut by 2 bases and J by 3 bases, with 17 bases left in between. CDR1 MNHEY and CDR2 SMNVEV come from the germline V gene (reference sequence). For the CDR3, the DNA is TGTGCCAGCAGTTTAGGATCCGAGATGGGAAACAATCAGCCCCAGCATTTT. Its protein is CASSLGSEMGNNQPQHF.

This clonotype was counted many times. The chain couples TRBV7-2 to TRBJ1-2; TRBD1 is a possible D gene (5 bases). The CDR3 consists of 14 residues. V was clipped by 1 base and J by 6 bases, with 12 bases between them. In germline, CDR1 is SGHTA, CDR2 FQGNSA. The CDR3 DNA reads TGTGCCAGCAGCTTAGGGGCAGGGCCCGATGGCTACACCTTC. This sequence encodes CASSLGAGPDGYTF.

Points on this clonotype: Being one base from a much bigger clone, this may be a read error. The V call is TRBV27, the J call TRBJ2-3; 8 nucleotides agree with TRBD2. The CDR3 extends over 15 amino acids. Germline CDR1 and CDR2: MNHEY and SMNVEV (reference sequence). This CDR3 reads CASSVGVAGSDTLYF. The CDR3 DNA follows: TGTGCCAGCAGTGTTGGGGTAGCGGGATCAGATACGCTGTATTTT.

V is TRBV6-5 and J is TRBJ1-4; D gene unclear. CDR3 length equals 12 residues. In germline, CDR1 is MNHEY, CDR2 SVGAGI. The V end was cut by 6 bases, the J end by 10 bases, with 12 bases between. The CDR3 spells CASRFSGGKLFF. CDR3 coding DNA: TGTGCCAGCAGGTTTTCTGGCGGAAAACTGTTTTTT.

There are a few counts of this clonotype. The chain carries TRBV29-1 and TRBJ2-7; D is unresolved. Germline CDR1 SQVTM, CDR2 ANQGSEA. V dropped 4 bases and J dropped 2 bases, with 9 bases sitting between them. The CDR3 covers 12 residues. The CDR3 spells CSVVGVAYEQYF. The CDR3, as DNA: TGCAGCGTTGTGGGTGTAGCCTACGAGCAGTACTTC.

This clonotype was recorded a few times. Written as DNA, the CDR3 is TGCAGTGCTAATCAGGGGGCGCAGACCCAGTACTTC. This codes for CSANQGAQTQYF. The chain carries TRBV20-1 and TRBJ2-5; TRBD1 matches at 8 bases. The ends lost 4 bases at V and 6 bases at J; junction bases unmatched: 4. CDR1 and CDR2 (germline): DFQATT, SNEGSKA (reference sequence). The CDR3 covers 12 residues.

This clonotype was observed a handful of times. V usage is TRBV20-1 and J usage is TRBJ2-1, with a weak D call TRBD2 (5 bases). The germline V gene has CDR1 DFQATT and CDR2 SNEGSKA (reference sequence). V shed 6 bases and J shed 4 bases, with 19 bases lying between them. This CDR3 comprises 15 residues. The DNA for the CDR3 is TGCAGTGCCGCGGACTTGGCCCAGACATACAATGAGCAGTTCTTC. It is translated as CSAADLAQTYNEQFF.

This clonotype showed up just a few times. The CDR3 reads CAWSPGRGDTQYF. DNA of the CDR3: TGTGCCTGGAGCCCAGGGAGGGGAGATACGCAGTATTTT. The chain uses TRBV30 and TRBJ2-3, with 7 bases that match TRBD2. The CDR3 is 13 residues long. V trimming: 3 bases; J trimming: 5 bases; junction bases outside the gene matches: 5. Germline values: CDR1 GTSNPN, CDR2 SVGIG (reference sequence).

The chain combines TRBV7-2 with TRBJ1-3; D remains ambiguous. This CDR3 is built from 13 residues. Germline CDR1 reads SGHTA; CDR2 reads FQGNSA. V was pared by 3 bases and J by 7 bases, with 10 bases between. The CDR3 spells CASSFIRDNTIYF. CDR3 DNA: TGTGCCAGCAGCTTTATACGGGATAACACCATATATTTT. The variable domain in full, with the rest retrieved from reference TRBV7-2 and TRBJ1-3, is GAGVSQSPSNKVTEKGKDVELRCDPISGHTALYWYRQSLGQGLEFLIYFQGNSAPDKSGLPSDRFSAERTGGSVSTLTIQRTQQEDSAVYLCASSFIRDNTIYFGEGSWLTVV.

This sequence joins TRBV6-2 or TRBV6-3 and TRBJ2-5, with D unresolved. V dropped 5 bases and J dropped 3 bases, with 13 bases sitting between them. CDR1 and CDR2 (germline): MNHEY, SVGEGT. This CDR3 is 14 amino acids long. CDR3 loop: CASSQDFFKETQYF. CDR3 nucleotide sequence: TGTGCCAGCAGTCAAGACTTCTTCAAAGAGACCCAGTACTTC.

This clonotype showed up just a few times. The chain is built from TRBV7-9 and TRBJ2-7; D unresolved. Trimming shortened V by 3 bases and J by 1 base, and 13 bases separated the two germline ends. Looked up from germline, CDR1 is SEHNR and CDR2 is FQNEAQ (reference sequence). This CDR3 is built from 15 residues. CDR3 DNA: TGTGCCAGCAGCTTTGGGTTTGGGCGTTCCTACGAGCAGTACTTC. This translates into CASSFGFGRSYEQYF.

This chain joins TRBV7-9 and TRBJ1-6; D gene ambiguous. V lost 4 bases, J lost 9 bases, and 7 bases lay in between. Germline lookup yields CDR1 SEHNR and CDR2 FQNEAQ (reference sequence). The length of the CDR3 is 12 residues. CDR3 nucleotide sequence: TGTGCCAGCAGCTCGGGTGTTTCACCCCTCCACTTT. Translated: CASSSGVSPLHF.

This clonotype was found a few times. The V and J genes are TRBV18 and TRBJ2-5; no definite D call. Looked up from germline, CDR1 is KGHSH and CDR2 is LQKENI. CDR3 length: 12 amino acids. The V end was cut by 8 bases, the J end by 4 bases, with 11 bases between. CDR3 nucleotide sequence: TGTGCCAGCGCTCACCGTGGAGAGACCCAGTACTTC. Encoded protein: CASAHRGETQYF.

This clonotype was observed a handful of times. The gene calls are TRBV27 and TRBJ1-4, with 10 bases that match TRBD1. Looked up from germline, CDR1 is MNHEY and CDR2 is SMNVEV (reference sequence). V shed 5 bases, J shed 6 bases, and the junction held 6 bases outside the gene matches. The CDR3 consists of 15 residues. The CDR3 nucleotides read TGTGCCAGCAGTGCAACCGGGACAGGGGATGAAAAACTGTTTTTT. It encodes CASSATGTGDEKLFF.